The 7 T cell receptor beta chains below come from one sample, sequenced in a study of glioma-infiltrating T cells after dendritic cell vaccination. TCRdb keeps only in-frame clones here, not all; method: immunoSEQ multiplex PCR. In the table there are 98,000 or so clones, approximately 80% of which are singletons. Time point in this sample: after dendritic cell vaccination, including at tumor progression/relapse. The material sequenced was blood, taken after dendritic cell vaccination. Receptors were obtained from a human donor with glioblastoma.

This rearrangement joins TRBV23-1 to TRBJ2-1; 9 bases are shared with TRBD1. TRBV23-1 belongs to the ORF category, with a function that is uncertain. V lost 5 bases and J lost 8; bases outside the gene matches: 10. The CDR3 loop spans 15 amino acids. Here the CDR3 DNA reads TGCGCCAGCAGTAACCGGGACAGGGCGTATTATGAGCAGTTCTTC. It encodes CASSNRDRAYYEQFF.

This clone was found once. The V gene is TRBV30, the J gene TRBJ1-2, with no clear D. Trimming stripped 0 bases from V and 7 bases from J, with 12 bases between. CDR3 size: 13 residues. Germline values: CDR1 GTSNPN, CDR2 SVGIG (reference sequence). CDR3 in DNA: TGTGCCTGGAGTGTACGGGAGGGAATTGGCTACACCTTC. This translates into CAWSVREGIGYTF. The entire variable domain, with the rest obtained from reference TRBV30 and TRBJ1-2, is as follows: SQTIHQWPATLVQPVGSPLSLECTVEGTSNPNLYWYRQAAGRGLQLLFYSVGIGQISSEVPQNLSASRPQDRQFILSSKKLLLSDSGFYLCAWSVREGIGYTFGSGTRLTVV.

The chain combines TRBV6-6 with TRBJ2-7; 9 positions match TRBD1. This CDR3 is built from 14 residues. Trimming at V came to 6 bases and at J to 0 bases, leaving 3 bases not matched to a gene. Looked up from germline, CDR1 is MNHNY and CDR2 is SVGAGI (reference sequence). The CDR3 is CASRGTGSSYEQYF. The CDR3 DNA reads TGTGCCAGCAGAGGGACAGGGTCCTCCTACGAGCAGTACTTC.

The chain recombines TRBV25-1 with TRBJ2-2; 11 bases align to TRBD2. Germline-derived CDR1 and CDR2 are MGHDK and SYGVNS. The V gene end was trimmed by 9 bases and the J gene end by 11 bases; junction bases not matched to a gene: 5. CDR3 length: 12 residues. CDR3 in DNA: TGTGCCAGTAGCGGGGGGGCCCCAGAGCTGTTTTTT. It translates to CASSGGAPELFF.

This clone was detected a few times. This chain joins TRBV6-5 and TRBJ2-5; 12 bases map to TRBD2. Germline CDR1 is MNHEY and CDR2 is SVGAGI. J gave up 9 bases and V 0 bases, and 2 bases lay outside the gene matches. The CDR3 runs 14 residues. CDR3 in DNA: TGTGCCAGCAGTTACTCGACTAGCGGGAGCCCCCAGTACTTC. It encodes CASSYSTSGSPQYF.

The V call is TRBV5-1, the J call TRBJ2-3; 7 nucleotides line up with TRBD2. This CDR3 comprises 16 residues. Losses at the gene ends were 0 bases for V and 2 bases for J; bases not matched to a gene: 6. The V gene's germline CDR1 is SGHRS and CDR2 YFSETQ. Here the CDR3 reads CASSLASGAFTDTQYF. CDR3 DNA sequence: TGCGCCAGCAGCTTGGCCAGCGGGGCTTTCACAGATACGCAGTATTTT.

This chain links TRBV9 with TRBJ1-5; TRBD1 is a possible D gene (6 bases). Germline CDR1 reads SGDLS; CDR2 reads YYNGEE. The V end was cut by 4 bases, the J end by 1 base, with 15 bases between. CDR3 length equals 16 residues. The CDR3: CASSPGTSVSNQPQHF. The CDR3 DNA reads as TGTGCCAGCAGCCCAGGGACATCCGTCAGCAATCAGCCCCAGCATTTT.